This TCR beta chain came from a study of shared clonotypes between healthy human individuals. Study-level results: Some naive CD4 clonotypes, 5% to 5.5%, turned up in common across several donors.

The table came from immunoSEQ multiplex PCR; TCRdb's copy has only in-frame clones and leaves some out. The top ten hold approximately 0.37% of the sample, which has about 2.4 million clones, approximately 94% seen once. Concerning this clone: Its antigen is as yet unknown. Different DNA sequences within this sample yield the same CDR3.

The germline CDR1 and CDR2 sequences are MNHEY and SVGAGI. With 5 bases clipped from V and 1 base from J, the junction kept 4 bases outside the gene matches. CDR3 size: 14 residues. The chain couples TRBV6-5 to TRBJ1-1; 7 nucleotides align to TRBD1. This clonotype was obtained from a man aged 18-30 years in good health. Some clones in this sample may be carry-over from other donors' samples. Source material: naive CD4+ T cells from PBMCs. The subset was: CD45RA+ positively selected. The CDR3 region has the DNA TGTGCCAGCAGTCTCAGACAGGGGAACACTGAAGCTTTCTTT. As protein: CASSLRQGNTEAFF.